This passage covers 2 T cell receptor beta chains from one sample sequenced in a study of blood T cell repertoires in COVID-19 (dated by TCRdb to about 2020). Receptor libraries were prepared by the immunoSEQ multiplex PCR assay. TCRdb took over this immuneACCESS table, retaining in-frame rearrangements with V and J assigned. Such tables are incomplete; in checked studies, under half of the missing clones stem from an unresolved V gene, and the remainder is unexplained. Here the sample has approximately 210,000 clones; approximately 84% occur a single time. Roughly 5.3% of the sample lies in the top ten. Material: peripheral blood. The receptors were gathered from a woman between 65 and 79 years old with active or convalescent COVID-19.

The chain combines TRBV5-6 with TRBJ2-3, with 10 nucleotides matching TRBD1. CDR3 size: 16 residues. V shed 4 bases, J shed 2 bases, and the junction held 7 bases outside the gene matches. Per the germline V gene, CDR1 is SGHDT and CDR2 is YYEEEE. Here the CDR3 DNA reads TGTGCCAGCAGCCCGCCCGGGACAGGGGCCACAGATACGCAGTATTTT. It codes for CASSPPGTGATDTQYF.

The rearrangement joins TRBV28 to TRBJ2-5; TRBD1 matches 8 bases. Germline-derived CDR1 and CDR2 are MDHEN and SYDVKM. V gave up 6 bases and J gave up 1 base; unmatched junction bases: 13. The CDR3 contains 17 residues. The CDR3 region has the DNA TGTGCCAGCAGCCCACGGACAGGGCTCGGATTCCAAGAGACCCAGTACTTC. The encoded protein is CASSPRTGLGFQETQYF.